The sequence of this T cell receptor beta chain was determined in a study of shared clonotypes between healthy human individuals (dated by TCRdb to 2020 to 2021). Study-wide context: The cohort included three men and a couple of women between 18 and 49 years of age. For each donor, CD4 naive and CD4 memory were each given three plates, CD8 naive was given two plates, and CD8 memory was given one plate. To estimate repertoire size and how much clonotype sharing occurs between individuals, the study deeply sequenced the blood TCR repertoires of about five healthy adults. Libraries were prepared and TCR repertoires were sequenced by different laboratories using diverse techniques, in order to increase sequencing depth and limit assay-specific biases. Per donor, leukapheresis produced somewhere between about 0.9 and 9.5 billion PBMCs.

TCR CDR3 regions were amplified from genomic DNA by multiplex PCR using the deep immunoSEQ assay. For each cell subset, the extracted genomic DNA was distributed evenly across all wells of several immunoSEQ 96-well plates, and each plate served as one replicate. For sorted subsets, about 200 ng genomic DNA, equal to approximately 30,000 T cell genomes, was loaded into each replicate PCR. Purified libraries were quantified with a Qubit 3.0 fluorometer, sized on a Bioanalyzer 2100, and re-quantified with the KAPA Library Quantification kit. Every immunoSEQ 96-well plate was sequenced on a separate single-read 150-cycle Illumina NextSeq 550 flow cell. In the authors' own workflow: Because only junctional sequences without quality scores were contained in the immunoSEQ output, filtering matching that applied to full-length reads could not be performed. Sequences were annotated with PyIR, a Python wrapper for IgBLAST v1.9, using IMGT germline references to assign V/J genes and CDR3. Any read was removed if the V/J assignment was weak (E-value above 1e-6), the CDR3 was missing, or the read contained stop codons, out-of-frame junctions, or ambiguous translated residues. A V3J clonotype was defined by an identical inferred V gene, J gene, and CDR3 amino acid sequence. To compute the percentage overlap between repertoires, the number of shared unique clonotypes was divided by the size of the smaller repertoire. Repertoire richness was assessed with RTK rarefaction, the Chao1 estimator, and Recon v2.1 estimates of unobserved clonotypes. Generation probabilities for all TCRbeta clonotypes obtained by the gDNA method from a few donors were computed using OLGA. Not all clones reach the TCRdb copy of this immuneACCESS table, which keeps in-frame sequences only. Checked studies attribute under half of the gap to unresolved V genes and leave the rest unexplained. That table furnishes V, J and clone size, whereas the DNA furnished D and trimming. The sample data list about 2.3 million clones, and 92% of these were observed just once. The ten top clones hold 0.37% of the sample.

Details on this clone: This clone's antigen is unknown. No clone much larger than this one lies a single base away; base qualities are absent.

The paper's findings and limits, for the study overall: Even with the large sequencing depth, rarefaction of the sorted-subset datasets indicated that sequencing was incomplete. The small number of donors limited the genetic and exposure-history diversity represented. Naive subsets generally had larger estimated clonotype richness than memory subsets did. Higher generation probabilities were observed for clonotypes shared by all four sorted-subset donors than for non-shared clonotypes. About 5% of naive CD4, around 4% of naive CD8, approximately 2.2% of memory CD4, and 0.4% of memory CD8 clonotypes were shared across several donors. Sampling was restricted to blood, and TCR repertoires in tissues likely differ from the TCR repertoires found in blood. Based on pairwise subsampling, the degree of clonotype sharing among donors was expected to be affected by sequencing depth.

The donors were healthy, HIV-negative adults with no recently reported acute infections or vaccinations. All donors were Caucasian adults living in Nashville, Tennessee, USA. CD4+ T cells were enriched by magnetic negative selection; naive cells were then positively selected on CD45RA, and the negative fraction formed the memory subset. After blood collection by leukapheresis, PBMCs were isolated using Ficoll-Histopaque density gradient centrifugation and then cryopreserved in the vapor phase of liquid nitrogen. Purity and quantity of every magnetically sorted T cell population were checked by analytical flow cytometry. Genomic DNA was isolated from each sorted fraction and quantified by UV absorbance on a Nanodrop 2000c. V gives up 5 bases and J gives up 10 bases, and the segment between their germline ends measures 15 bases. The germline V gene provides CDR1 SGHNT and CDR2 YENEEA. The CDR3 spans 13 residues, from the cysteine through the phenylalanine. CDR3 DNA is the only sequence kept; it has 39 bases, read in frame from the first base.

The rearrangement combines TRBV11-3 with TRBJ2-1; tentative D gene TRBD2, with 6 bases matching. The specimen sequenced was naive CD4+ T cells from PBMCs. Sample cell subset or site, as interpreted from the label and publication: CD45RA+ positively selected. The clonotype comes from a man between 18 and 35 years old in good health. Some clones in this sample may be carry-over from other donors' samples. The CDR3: CASSLRLGLEQFF. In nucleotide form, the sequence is TGTGCCAGCAGCCTGCGACTAGGTTTGGAGCAGTTCTTC.